This TCR beta chain is drawn from a study of cytomegalovirus exposure and HLA in healthy donors. Study summary: The 100 to 150 validation repertoires were reported in a later analysis to have been generated on the same platform as the roughly 700 first-cohort repertoires.

Regarding this clone: Its target is unknown. Other DNA sequences in the sample encode the same CDR3.

TCRdb's table, derived via immunoSEQ multiplex PCR, lists solely in-frame clones and lacks some. The sample includes about 100,000 clones, approximately 94% of them seen just once. Study observations and caveats: First-cohort TCR clusters tended to co-occur in the roughly 130 validation repertoires, a later analysis found.

Source material: PBMCs. This receptor was identified in a young woman in good health and CMV-seronegative.

CDR3 sequence reads: CASSLTGSYEQYF. The CDR3 DNA reads as TGCGCCAGCAGCTTGACTGGCTCCTACGAGCAGTACTTC. The V gene is TRBV5-1, the J gene TRBJ2-7, with no clear D. The CDR3 loop spans 13 amino acids. CDR1 and CDR2 (germline): SGHRS, YFSETQ. Deletions cut 1 base from V and 0 bases from J, with 5 bases between.